A selection of T cell receptor beta chains follows, all from one sample in a study of radiation and T cells in renal cell carcinoma. Profiling relied on immunoSEQ multiplex PCR, and the TCRdb table lists in-frame clones only, not all of them. The data hold around 180,000 clones, with approximately 90% observed a single time. Sequencing used blood, obtained from a patient whose treatment included radiotherapy and nephrectomy. The receptors here all came from a woman in her fifties or sixties with renal cell carcinoma. The CDR3 runs from the conserved cysteine through the conserved F or W. The order of the fields is V gene, J gene, D gene, CDR3 protein, CDR3 DNA. The D gene is left open where the match is weak.

V gene: TRBV5-8
J gene: TRBJ2-7
D gene: TRBD2
CDR3 protein: CASSNSGGPPQQYF
CDR3 DNA: TGTGCCAGCAGCAATAGCGGGGGCCCTCCCCAGCAGTACTTC

V gene: TRBV7-6
J gene: TRBJ2-2
D gene: TRBD1
CDR3 protein: CASSTRTGAGELFF
CDR3 DNA: TGTGCCAGCAGCACCCGGACAGGGGCCGGGGAGCTGTTTTTT

V gene: TRBV15
J gene: TRBJ2-3
D gene: -
CDR3 protein: CATSRDFGTNTDTQYF
CDR3 DNA: TGTGCCACCAGCAGAGATTTCGGGACAAACACAGATACGCAGTATTTT

V gene: TRBV9
J gene: TRBJ2-3
D gene: -
CDR3 protein: CASSPRTDTQYF
CDR3 DNA: TGTGCCAGCAGCCCTCGCACAGATACGCAGTATTTT

V gene: TRBV6-1
J gene: TRBJ1-5
D gene: -
CDR3 protein: CASSESGRSQPQHF
CDR3 DNA: TGTGCCAGCAGTGAAAGCGGGCGAAGTCAGCCCCAGCATTTT

V gene: TRBV5-1
J gene: TRBJ2-2
D gene: TRBD1
CDR3 protein: CASSLTGGSTGELFF
CDR3 DNA: TGCGCCAGCAGCTTGACAGGGGGCAGCACCGGGGAGCTGTTTTTT

V gene: TRBV5-1
J gene: TRBJ1-4
D gene: -
CDR3 protein: CASSLRGSGGKLFF
CDR3 DNA: TGCGCCAGCAGCCTCCGGGGGTCGGGAGGAAAACTGTTTTTT

V gene: TRBV19
J gene: TRBJ1-4
D gene: TRBD1
CDR3 protein: CASTGTAYNEKLFF
CDR3 DNA: TGTGCCAGTACTGGGACAGCGTACAATGAAAAACTGTTTTTT

V gene: TRBV10-3
J gene: TRBJ2-1
D gene: TRBD2
CDR3 protein: CAISDQGRGGLNEQFF
CDR3 DNA: TGTGCCATCAGTGATCAAGGGCGGGGGGGCCTCAATGAGCAGTTCTTC

V gene: TRBV4-3
J gene: TRBJ2-3
D gene: TRBD2
CDR3 protein: CASSQGASGGSTDTQYF
CDR3 DNA: TGCGCCAGCAGCCAAGGGGCTAGCGGGGGGAGCACAGATACGCAGTATTTT

V gene: TRBV14
J gene: TRBJ1-2
D gene: -
CDR3 protein: CASSPLNTATDYGYTF
CDR3 DNA: TGTGCCAGCAGCCCTCTGAACACCGCCACTGACTATGGCTACACCTTC

V gene: TRBV9
J gene: TRBJ2-1
D gene: TRBD2
CDR3 protein: CASSSRSGGASVEQFF
CDR3 DNA: TGTGCCAGCAGCTCACGAAGCGGGGGGGCCTCGGTGGAGCAGTTCTTC

V gene: TRBV7-8
J gene: TRBJ1-6
D gene: TRBD1
CDR3 protein: CASTADRGESPLHF
CDR3 DNA: TGTGCCAGCACTGCGGACAGGGGAGAGTCACCCCTCCACTTT

V gene: TRBV2
J gene: TRBJ2-5
D gene: -
CDR3 protein: CANEGEAQETQYF
CDR3 DNA: TGTGCCAACGAAGGGGAGGCCCAAGAGACCCAGTACTTC

V gene: TRBV6-1
J gene: TRBJ2-3
D gene: TRBD1
CDR3 protein: CASSTGGTGMDTQYF
CDR3 DNA: TGTGCCAGCAGCACAGGGGGCACCGGCATGGATACGCAGTATTTT

V gene: TRBV2
J gene: TRBJ1-1
D gene: -
CDR3 protein: CASTREGGLNTEAFF
CDR3 DNA: TGTGCCAGCACGAGAGAGGGGGGCCTGAACACTGAAGCTTTCTTT

V gene: TRBV19
J gene: TRBJ2-7
D gene: TRBD1
CDR3 protein: CASSIDRDRGSYEQYF
CDR3 DNA: TGTGCCAGTAGTATAGATAGGGACAGGGGATCCTACGAGCAGTACTTC

V gene: TRBV19
J gene: TRBJ2-7
D gene: -
CDR3 protein: CASSIVGRGPYEQYF
CDR3 DNA: TGTGCCAGTAGTATTGTAGGACGGGGTCCCTACGAGCAGTACTTC

V gene: TRBV7-9
J gene: TRBJ2-1
D gene: -
CDR3 protein: CASSLNSNEQFF
CDR3 DNA: TGTGCCAGCAGCTTAAATAGCAATGAGCAGTTCTTC

V gene: TRBV30
J gene: TRBJ1-1
D gene: -
CDR3 protein: CAWSGLGWGDTEAFF
CDR3 DNA: TGTGCCTGGAGTGGGTTGGGGTGGGGCGACACTGAAGCTTTCTTT

V gene: TRBV5-1
J gene: TRBJ2-7
D gene: -
CDR3 protein: CASSLSLDSYEQYF
CDR3 DNA: TGCGCCAGCAGCTTGTCCCTCGACAGCTACGAGCAGTACTTC

V gene: TRBV20-1
J gene: TRBJ2-1
D gene: -
CDR3 protein: CSALYNEQFF
CDR3 DNA: TGCAGTGCTCTTTACAATGAGCAGTTCTTC

V gene: TRBV5-3
J gene: TRBJ2-2
D gene: -
CDR3 protein: CASSYLPIYTGELFF
CDR3 DNA: TGTGCCAGCAGCTATCTCCCAATCTACACCGGGGAGCTGTTTTTT

V gene: TRBV19
J gene: TRBJ1-2
D gene: -
CDR3 protein: CASSISGLYGYTF
CDR3 DNA: TGTGCCAGTAGTATTTCGGGTCTGTATGGCTACACCTTC

V gene: TRBV18
J gene: TRBJ1-1
D gene: TRBD1
CDR3 protein: CASSPFILSIRPEDREVNTEAFF
CDR3 DNA: TGTGCCAGCTCACCATTCATTCTTTCCATACGACCCGAGGACAGGGAAGTGAACACTGAAGCTTTCTTT